The sequence of this T cell receptor beta chain was determined in a study of T cells in Graves' hyperthyroidism and ophthalmopathy. Regarding the study as a whole: Appearing also in blood were most of the thyroid clonotypes expanded above 0.001.

Trimming cost V 5 bases and J 6 bases, with 12 bases left between them. CDR3 length: 13 residues. Many counts were recorded for this clonotype. Its antigen is unidentified. Graves' hyperthyroidism was deemed stable absent ophthalmopathy progression within 18 months. Amplified TCR beta CDR3 regions derived from RNA transcripts. TCR CDR3 regions were first amplified by RT-PCR with HTBI primers. TCRdb re-analysed the multiplex PCR reads in MiXCR, keeping a single row per CDR3 protein. The sample shows approximately 710,000 distinct CDR3 sequences, around a sixth of them seen only once. The genes are TRBV12-3 or TRBV12-4 and TRBJ2-3; D possibly corresponds to TRBD1 (6 bases). The receptor was derived from a man aged 45 to 65 with Graves' hyperthyroidism. The sequenced sample was blood. This CDR3 reads CASSRGQPDTQYF. The CDR3 coding sequence is TGTGCCAGCAGTCGAGGACAGCCGGATACGCAGTATTTT.